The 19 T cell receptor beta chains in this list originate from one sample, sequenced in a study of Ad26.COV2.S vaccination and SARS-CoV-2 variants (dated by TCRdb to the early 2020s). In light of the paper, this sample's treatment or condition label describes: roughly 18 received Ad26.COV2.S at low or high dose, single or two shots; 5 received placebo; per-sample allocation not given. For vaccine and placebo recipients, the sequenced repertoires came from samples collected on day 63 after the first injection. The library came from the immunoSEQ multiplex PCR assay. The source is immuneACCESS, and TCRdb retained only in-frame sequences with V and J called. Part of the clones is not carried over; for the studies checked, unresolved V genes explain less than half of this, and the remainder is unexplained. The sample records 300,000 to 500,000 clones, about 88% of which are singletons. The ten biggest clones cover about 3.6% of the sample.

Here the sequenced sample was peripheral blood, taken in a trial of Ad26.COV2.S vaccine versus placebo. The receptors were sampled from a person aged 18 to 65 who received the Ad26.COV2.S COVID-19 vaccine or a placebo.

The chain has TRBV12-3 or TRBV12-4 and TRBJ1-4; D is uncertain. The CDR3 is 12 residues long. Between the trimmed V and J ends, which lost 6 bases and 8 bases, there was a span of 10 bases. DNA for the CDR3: TGTGCCAGCAGAAACTTAGGGGAAAAACTGTTTTTT. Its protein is CASRNLGEKLFF.

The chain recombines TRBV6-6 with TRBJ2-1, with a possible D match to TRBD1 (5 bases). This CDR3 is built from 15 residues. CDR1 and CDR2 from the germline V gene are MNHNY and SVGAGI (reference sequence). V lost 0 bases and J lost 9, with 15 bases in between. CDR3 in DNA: TGTGCCAGCAGTTACTCAGGGGCGAAGAACAGTGAGCAGTTCTTC. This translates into CASSYSGAKNSEQFF.

The CDR3 loop is CASSYSINEQFF. The DNA for the CDR3 is TGTGCCAGCAGTTACTCTATCAATGAGCAGTTCTTC. The rearrangement links TRBV6-2 or TRBV6-3 to TRBJ2-1; no firm D call. V dropped 0 bases and J dropped 6 bases, with 3 bases sitting between them. The CDR3 is made up of 12 amino acids. From germline, CDR1 is MNHEY and CDR2 SVGEGT.

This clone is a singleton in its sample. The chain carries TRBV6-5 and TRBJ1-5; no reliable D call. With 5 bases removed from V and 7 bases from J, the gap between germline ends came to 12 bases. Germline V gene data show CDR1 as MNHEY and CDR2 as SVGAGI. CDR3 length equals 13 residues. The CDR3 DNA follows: TGTGCCAGCAGTCCCCCATCTGGACAGCCCCAGCATTTT. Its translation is CASSPPSGQPQHF.

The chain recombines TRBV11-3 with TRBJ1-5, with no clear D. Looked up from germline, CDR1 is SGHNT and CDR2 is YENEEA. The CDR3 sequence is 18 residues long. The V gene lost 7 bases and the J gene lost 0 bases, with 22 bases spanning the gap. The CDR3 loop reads CASTSVRAEWYSNQPQHF. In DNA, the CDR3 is TGTGCCAGCACCTCGGTCCGAGCTGAATGGTATAGCAATCAGCCCCAGCATTTT.

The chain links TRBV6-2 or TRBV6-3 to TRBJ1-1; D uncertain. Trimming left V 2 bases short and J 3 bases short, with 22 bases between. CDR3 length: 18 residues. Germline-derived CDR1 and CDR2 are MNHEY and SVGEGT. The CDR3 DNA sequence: TGTGCCAGCAGTTACCGGGAACCGATTGGAGGGATCGACACTGAAGCTTTCTTT. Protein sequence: CASSYREPIGGIDTEAFF.

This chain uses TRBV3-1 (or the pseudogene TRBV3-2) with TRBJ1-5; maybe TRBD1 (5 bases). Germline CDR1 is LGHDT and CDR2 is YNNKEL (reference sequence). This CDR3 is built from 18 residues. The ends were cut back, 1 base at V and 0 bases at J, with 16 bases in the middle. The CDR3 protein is CASSQGFIGHVSNQPQHF. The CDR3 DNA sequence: TGTGCCAGCAGCCAAGGTTTTATCGGACACGTTAGCAATCAGCCCCAGCATTTT.

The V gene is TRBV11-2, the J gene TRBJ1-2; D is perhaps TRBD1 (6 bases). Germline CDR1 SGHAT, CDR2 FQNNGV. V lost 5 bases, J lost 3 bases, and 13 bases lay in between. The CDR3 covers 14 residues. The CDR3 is CASSPGGWDYGYTF. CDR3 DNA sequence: TGTGCCAGCAGCCCGGGGGGCTGGGACTATGGCTACACCTTC.

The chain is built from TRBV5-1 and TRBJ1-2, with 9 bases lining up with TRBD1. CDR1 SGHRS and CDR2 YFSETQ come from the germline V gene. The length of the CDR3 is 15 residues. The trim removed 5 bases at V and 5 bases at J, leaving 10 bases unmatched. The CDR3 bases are TGCGCCAGCAGACCAACCGGGACAGGGTGGTATGGCTACACCTTC. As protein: CASRPTGTGWYGYTF.

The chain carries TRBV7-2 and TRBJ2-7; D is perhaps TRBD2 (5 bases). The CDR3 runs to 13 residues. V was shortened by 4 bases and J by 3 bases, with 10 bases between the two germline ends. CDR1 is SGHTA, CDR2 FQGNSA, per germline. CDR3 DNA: TGTGCCAGCAGCTACTTACGGGGCTACGAGCAGTACTTC. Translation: CASSYLRGYEQYF.

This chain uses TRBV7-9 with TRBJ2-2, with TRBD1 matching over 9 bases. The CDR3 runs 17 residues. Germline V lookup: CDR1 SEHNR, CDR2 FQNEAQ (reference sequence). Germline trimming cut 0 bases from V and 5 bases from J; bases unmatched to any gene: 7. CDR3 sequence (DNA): TGTGCCAGCAGCTTAGCACCGGGACAGGGTTTAACCGGGGAGCTGTTTTTT. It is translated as CASSLAPGQGLTGELFF.

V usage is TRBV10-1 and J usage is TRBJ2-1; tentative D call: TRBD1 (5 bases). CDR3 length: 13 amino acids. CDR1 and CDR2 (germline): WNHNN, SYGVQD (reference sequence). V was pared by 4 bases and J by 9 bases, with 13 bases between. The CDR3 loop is CASSAWGSGEQFF. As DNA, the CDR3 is TGCGCCAGCAGTGCCTGGGGCAGTGGTGAGCAGTTCTTC.

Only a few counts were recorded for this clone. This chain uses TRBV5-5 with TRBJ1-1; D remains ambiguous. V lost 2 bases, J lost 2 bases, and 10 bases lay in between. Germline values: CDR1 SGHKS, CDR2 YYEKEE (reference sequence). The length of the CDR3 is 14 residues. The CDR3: CASSFGPSNTEAFF. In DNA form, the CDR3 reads TGTGCCAGCAGCTTTGGTCCCAGCAACACTGAAGCTTTCTTT.

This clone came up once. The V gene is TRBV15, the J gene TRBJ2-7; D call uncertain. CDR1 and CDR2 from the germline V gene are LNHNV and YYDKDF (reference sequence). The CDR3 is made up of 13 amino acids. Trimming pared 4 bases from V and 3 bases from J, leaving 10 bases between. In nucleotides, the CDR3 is TGTGCCACCAGCACATCGGACCACTACGAGCAGTACTTC. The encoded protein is CATSTSDHYEQYF.

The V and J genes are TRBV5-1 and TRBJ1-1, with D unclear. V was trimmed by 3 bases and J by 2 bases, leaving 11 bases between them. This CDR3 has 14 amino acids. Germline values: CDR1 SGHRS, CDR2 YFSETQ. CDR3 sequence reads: CASSSWTANTEAFF. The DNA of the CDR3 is TGCGCCAGCAGCTCCTGGACGGCAAACACTGAAGCTTTCTTT.

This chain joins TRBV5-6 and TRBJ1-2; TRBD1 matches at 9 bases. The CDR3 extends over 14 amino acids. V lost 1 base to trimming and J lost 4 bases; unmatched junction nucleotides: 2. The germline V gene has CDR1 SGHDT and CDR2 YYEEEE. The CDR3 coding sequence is TGTGCCAGCAGCTTGAGGGACAGGGCCTATGGCTACACCTTC. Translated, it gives CASSLRDRAYGYTF. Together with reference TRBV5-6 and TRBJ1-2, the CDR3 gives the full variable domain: DAGVTQSPTHLIKTRGQQVTLRCSPKSGHDTVSWYQQALGQGPQFIFQYYEEEERQRGNFPDRFSGHQFPNYSSELNVNALLLGDSALYLCASSLRDRAYGYTFGSGTRLTVV.

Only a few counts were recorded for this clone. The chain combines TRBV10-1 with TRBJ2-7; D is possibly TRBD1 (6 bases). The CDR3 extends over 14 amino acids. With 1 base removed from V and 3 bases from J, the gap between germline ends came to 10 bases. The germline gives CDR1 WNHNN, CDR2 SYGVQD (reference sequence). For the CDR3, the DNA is TGCGCCAGCAGTGAGTGGTCCAGGGGCTACGAGCAGTACTTC. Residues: CASSEWSRGYEQYF.

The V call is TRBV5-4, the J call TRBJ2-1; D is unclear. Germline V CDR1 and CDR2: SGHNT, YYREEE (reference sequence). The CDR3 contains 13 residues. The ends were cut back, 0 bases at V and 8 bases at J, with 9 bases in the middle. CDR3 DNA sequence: TGTGCCAGCAGCTTGGCACAGATCGATGAGCAGTTCTTC. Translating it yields CASSLAQIDEQFF.

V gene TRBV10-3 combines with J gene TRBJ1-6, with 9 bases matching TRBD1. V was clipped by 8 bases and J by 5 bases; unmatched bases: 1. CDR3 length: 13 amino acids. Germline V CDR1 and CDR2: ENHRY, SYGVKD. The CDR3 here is CAIRDRDNSPLHF. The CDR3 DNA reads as TGTGCCATCCGGGACAGGGATAATTCACCCCTCCACTTT.